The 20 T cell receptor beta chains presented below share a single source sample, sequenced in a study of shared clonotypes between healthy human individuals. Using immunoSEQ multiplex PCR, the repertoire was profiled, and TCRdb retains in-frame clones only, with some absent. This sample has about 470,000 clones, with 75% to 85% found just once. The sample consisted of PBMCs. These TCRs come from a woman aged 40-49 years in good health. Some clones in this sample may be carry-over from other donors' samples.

CDR3 coding DNA: TGCAGCGTTGCTAGCGGGCTGAATGAGCAGTTCTTC. This codes for CSVASGLNEQFF. The chain uses TRBV29-1 and TRBJ2-1, with 8 bases aligning to TRBD2. The CDR3 is 12 amino acids. CDR1 SQVTM and CDR2 ANQGSEA come from the germline V gene. V was clipped by 4 bases and J by 7 bases; unmatched bases: 3.

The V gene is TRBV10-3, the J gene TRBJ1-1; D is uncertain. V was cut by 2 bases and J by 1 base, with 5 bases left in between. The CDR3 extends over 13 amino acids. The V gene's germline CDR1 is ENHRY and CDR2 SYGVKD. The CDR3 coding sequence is TGTGCCATCAGTGAGCACCCGAACACTGAAGCTTTCTTT. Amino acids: CAISEHPNTEAFF.

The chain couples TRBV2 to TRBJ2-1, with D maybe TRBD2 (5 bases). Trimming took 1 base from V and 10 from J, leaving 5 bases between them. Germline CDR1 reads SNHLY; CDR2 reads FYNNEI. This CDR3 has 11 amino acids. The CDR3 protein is CASSEGGEQFF. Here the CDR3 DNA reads TGTGCCAGCAGTGAAGGAGGGGAGCAGTTCTTC.

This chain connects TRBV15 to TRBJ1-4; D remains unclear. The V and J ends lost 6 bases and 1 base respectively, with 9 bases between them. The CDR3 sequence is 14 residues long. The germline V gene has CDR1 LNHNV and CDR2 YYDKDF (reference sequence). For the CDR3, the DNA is TGTGCCACCAGACACGGCGTAACTAATGAAAAACTGTTTTTT. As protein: CATRHGVTNEKLFF.

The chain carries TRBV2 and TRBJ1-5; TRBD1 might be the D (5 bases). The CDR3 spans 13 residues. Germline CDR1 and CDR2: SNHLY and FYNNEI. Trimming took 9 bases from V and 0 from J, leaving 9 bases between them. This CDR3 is CASSRGSNQPQHF. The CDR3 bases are TGTGCCAGTAGTAGGGGTAGCAATCAGCCCCAGCATTTT. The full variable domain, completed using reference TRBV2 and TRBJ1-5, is EPEVTQTPSHQVTQMGQEVILRCVPISNHLYFYWYRQILGQKVEFLVSFYNNEISEKSEIFDDQFSVERPDGSNFTLKIRSTKLEDSAMYFCASSRGSNQPQHFGDGTRLSIL.

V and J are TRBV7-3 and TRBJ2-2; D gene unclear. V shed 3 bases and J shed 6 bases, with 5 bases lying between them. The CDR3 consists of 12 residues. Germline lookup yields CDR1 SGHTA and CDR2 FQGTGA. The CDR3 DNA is TGTGCCAGCAGCTTCCCCGCCGGGGAGCTGTTTTTT. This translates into CASSFPAGELFF.

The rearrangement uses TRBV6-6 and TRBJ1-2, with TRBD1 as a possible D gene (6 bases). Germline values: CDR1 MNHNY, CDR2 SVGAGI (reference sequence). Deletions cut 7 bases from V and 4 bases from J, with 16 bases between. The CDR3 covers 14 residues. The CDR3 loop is CASNDQGQGYGYTF. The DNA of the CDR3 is TGTGCCAGCAACGATCAGGGGCAGGGCTATGGCTACACCTTC.

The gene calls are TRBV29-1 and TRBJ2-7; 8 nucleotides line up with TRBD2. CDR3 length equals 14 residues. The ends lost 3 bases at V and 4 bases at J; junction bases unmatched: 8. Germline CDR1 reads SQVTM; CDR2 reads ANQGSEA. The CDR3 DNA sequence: TGCAGCGTTGACGGGGGGGAACTTGGGTACGAGCAGTACTTC. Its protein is CSVDGGELGYEQYF.

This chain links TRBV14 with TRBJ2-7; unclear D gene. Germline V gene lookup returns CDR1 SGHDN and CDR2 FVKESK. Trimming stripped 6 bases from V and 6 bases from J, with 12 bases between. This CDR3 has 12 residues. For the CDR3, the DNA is TGTGCCAGCAGTCAGGAGTATGCCGAGCAGTACTTC. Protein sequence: CASSQEYAEQYF. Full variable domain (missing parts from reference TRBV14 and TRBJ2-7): EAGVTQFPSHSVIEKGQTVTLRCDPISGHDNLYWYRRVMGKEIKFLLHFVKESKQDESGMPNNRFLAERTGGTYSTLKVQPAELEDSGVYFCASSQEYAEQYFGPGTRLTVT.

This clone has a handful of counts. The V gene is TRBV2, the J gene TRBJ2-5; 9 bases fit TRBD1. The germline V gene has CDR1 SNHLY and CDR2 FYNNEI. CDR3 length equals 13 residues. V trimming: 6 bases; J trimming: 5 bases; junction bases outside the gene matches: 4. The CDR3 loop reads CASRGTGWETQYF. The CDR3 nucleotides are TGTGCCAGCAGAGGGACAGGGTGGGAGACCCAGTACTTC.

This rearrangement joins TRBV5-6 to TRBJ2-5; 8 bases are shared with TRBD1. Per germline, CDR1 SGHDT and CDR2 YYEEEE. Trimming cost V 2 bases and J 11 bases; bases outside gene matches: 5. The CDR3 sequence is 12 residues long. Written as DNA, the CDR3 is TGTGCCAGCAGCTTTCCTACAGGGGGGCAGTACTTC. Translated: CASSFPTGGQYF.

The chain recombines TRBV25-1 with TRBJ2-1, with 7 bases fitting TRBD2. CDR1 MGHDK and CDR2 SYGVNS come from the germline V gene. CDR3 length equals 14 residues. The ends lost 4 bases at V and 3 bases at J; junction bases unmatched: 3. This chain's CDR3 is CASSGGGGYNEQFF. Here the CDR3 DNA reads TGTGCCAGCAGTGGTGGGGGGGGCTACAATGAGCAGTTCTTC. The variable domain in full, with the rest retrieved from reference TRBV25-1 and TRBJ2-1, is EADIYQTPRYLVIGTGKKITLECSQTMGHDKMYWYQQDPGMELHLIHYSYGVNSTEKGDLSSESTVSRIRTEHFPLTLESARPSHTSQYLCASSGGGGYNEQFFGPGTRLTVL.

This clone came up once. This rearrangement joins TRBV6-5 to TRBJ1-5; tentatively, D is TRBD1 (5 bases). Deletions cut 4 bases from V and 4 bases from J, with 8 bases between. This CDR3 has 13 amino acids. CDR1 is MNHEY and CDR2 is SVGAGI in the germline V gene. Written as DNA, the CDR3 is TGTGCCAGCAGTTGGGGACGGAATCAGCCCCAGCATTTT. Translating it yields CASSWGRNQPQHF.

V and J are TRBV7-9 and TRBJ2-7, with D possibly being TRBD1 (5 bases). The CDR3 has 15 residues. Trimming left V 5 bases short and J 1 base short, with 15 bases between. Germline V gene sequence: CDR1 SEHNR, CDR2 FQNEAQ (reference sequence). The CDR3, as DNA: TGTGCCAGCAGCCCAACCAGGGTGTTGTCCTACGAGCAGTACTTC. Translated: CASSPTRVLSYEQYF.

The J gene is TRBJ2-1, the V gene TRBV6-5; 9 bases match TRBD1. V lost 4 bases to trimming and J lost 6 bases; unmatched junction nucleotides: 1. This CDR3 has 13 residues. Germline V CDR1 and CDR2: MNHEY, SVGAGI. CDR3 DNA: TGTGCCAGCAGTTTGACAGGGGGCAATGAGCAGTTCTTC. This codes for CASSLTGGNEQFF.

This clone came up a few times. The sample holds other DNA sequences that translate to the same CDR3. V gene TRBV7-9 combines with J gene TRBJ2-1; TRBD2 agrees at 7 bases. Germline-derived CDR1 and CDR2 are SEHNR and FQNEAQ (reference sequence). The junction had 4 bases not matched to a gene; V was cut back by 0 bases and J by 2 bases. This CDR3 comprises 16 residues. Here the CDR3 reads CASSLALAGAYNEQFF. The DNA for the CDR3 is TGTGCCAGCAGCTTAGCGCTCGCGGGGGCCTACAATGAGCAGTTCTTC.

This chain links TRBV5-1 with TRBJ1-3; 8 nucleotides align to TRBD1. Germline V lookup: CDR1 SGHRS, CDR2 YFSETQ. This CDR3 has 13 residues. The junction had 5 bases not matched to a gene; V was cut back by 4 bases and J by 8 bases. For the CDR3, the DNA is TGCGCCAGCAGCCCGGACAGGGTTGACACCATATATTTT. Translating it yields CASSPDRVDTIYF. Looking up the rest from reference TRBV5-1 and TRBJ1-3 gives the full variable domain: KAGVTQTPRYLIKTRGQQVTLSCSPISGHRSVSWYQQTPGQGLQFLFEYFSETQRNKGNFPGRFSGRQFSNSRSEMNVSTLELGDSALYLCASSPDRVDTIYFGEGSWLTVV.

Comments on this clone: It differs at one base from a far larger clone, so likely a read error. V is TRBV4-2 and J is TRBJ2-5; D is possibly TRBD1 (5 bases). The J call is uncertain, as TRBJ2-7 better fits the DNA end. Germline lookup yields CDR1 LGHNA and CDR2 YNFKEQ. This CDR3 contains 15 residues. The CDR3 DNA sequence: TGTGCCAGCAGCCACAGCGTTGAGACAGCCTACGAGCAGTACTTC. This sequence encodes CASSHSVETAYEQYF.

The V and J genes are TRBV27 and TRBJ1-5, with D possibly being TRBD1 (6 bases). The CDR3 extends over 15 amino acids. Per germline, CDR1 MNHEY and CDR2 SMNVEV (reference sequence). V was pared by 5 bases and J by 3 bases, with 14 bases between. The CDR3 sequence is CASSPMGGYNQPQHF. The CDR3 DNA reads TGTGCCAGCAGTCCTATGGGGGGCTACAATCAGCCCCAGCATTTT.

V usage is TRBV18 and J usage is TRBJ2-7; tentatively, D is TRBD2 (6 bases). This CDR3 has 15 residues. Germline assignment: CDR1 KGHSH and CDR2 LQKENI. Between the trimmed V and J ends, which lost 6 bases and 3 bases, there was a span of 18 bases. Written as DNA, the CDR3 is TGTGCCAGCTCCCCTACAGGCGGGACCGTCTACGAGCAGTACTTC. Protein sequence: CASSPTGGTVYEQYF. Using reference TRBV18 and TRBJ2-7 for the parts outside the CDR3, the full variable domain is NAGVMQNPRHLVRRRGQEARLRCSPMKGHSHVYWYRQLPEEGLKFMVYLQKENIIDESGMPKERFSAEFPKEGPSILRIQQVVRGDSAAYFCASSPTGGTVYEQYFGPGTRLTVT.